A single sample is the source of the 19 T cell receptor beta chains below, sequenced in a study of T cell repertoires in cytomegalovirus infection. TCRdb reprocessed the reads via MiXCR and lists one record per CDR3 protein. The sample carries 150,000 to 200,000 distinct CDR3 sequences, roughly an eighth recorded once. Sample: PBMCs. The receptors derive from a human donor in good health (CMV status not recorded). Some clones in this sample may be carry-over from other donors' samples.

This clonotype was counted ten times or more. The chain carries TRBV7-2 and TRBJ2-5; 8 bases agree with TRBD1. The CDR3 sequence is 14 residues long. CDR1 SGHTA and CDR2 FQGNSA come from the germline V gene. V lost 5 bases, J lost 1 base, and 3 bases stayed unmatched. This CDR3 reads CASSRDRTQETQYF. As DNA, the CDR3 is TGTGCCAGCAGCCGGGACAGGACCCAAGAGACCCAGTACTTC. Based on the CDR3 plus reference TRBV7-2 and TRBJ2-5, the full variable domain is GAGVSQSPSNKVTEKGKDVELRCDPISGHTALYWYRQSLGQGLEFLIYFQGNSAPDKSGLPSDRFSAERTGGSVSTLTIQRTQQEDSAVYLCASSRDRTQETQYFGPGTRLLVL.

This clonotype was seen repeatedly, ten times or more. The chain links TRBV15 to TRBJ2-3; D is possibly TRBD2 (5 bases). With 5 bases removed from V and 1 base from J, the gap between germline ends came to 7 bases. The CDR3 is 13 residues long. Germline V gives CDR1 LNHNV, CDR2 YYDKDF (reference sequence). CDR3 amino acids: CATSWRGTDTQYF. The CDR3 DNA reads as TGTGCCACCAGCTGGCGGGGCACAGATACGCAGTATTTT.

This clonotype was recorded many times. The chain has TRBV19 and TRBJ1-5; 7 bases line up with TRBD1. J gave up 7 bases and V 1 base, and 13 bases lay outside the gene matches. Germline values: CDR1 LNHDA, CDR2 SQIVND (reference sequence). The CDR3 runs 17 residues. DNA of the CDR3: TGTGCCAGTAGTATAGGTGGGACAGCCATAGGATTGCAGCCCCAGCATTTT. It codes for CASSIGGTAIGLQPQHF.

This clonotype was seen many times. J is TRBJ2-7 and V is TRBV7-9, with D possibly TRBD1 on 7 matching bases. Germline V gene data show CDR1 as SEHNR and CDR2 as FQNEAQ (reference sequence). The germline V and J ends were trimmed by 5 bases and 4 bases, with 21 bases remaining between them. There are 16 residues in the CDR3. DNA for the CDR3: TGTGCCAGCAGCCCGGGGGATAACAGGGGTCTTTACGAGCAGTACTTC. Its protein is CASSPGDNRGLYEQYF.

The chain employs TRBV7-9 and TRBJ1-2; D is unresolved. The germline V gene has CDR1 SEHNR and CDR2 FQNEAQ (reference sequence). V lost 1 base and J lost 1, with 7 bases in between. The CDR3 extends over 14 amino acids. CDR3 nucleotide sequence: TGTGCCAGCAGCTTAGAACAGAATAACTATGGCTACACCTTC. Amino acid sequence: CASSLEQNNYGYTF.

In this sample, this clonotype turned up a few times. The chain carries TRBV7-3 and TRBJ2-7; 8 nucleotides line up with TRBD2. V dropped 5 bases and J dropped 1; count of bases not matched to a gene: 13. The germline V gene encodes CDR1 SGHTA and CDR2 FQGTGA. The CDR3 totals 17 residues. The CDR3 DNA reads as TGTGCCAGCAGCCCCCATCCACCGGGAGGGCCGTCCTACGAGCAGTACTTC. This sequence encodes CASSPHPPGGPSYEQYF.

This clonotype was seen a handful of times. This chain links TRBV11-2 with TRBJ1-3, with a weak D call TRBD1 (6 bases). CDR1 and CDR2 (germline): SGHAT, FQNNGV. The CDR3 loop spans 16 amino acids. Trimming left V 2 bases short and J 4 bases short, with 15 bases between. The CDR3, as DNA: TGTGCCAGCAGCTTATTGGAGGGGGGTTCCGGAAACACCATATATTTT. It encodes CASSLLEGGSGNTIYF.

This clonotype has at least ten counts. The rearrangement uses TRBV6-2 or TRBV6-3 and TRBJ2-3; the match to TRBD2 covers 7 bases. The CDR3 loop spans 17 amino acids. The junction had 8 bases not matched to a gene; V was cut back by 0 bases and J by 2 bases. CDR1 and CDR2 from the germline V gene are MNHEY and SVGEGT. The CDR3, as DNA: TGTGCCAGCAGTTACTCGAAGGCTAGCGGTTTCACAGATACGCAGTATTTT. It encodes CASSYSKASGFTDTQYF.

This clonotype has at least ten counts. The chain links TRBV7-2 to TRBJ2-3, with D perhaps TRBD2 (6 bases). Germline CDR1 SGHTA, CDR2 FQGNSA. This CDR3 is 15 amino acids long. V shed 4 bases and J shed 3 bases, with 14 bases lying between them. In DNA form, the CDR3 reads TGTGCCAGCAGCTCCAGGCTAGGGAGGACAGATACGCAGTATTTT. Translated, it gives CASSSRLGRTDTQYF.

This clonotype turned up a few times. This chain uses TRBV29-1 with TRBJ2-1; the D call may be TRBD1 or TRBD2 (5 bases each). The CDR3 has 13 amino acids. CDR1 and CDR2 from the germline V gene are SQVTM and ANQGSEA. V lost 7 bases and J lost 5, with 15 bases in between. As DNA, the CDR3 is TGCAGCGCTAACCGGGACGCTCACAATGAGCAGTTCTTC. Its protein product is CSANRDAHNEQFF.

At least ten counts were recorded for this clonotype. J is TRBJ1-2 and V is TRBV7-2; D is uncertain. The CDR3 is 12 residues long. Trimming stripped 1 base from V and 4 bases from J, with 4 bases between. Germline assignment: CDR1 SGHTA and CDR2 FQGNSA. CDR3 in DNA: TGTGCCAGCAGCTTAGTGACCTATGGCTACACCTTC. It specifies CASSLVTYGYTF.

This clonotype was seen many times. Here the CDR3 DNA reads TGTGCCAGCAGTTTCCTAGTGGGGCAGGGACCCCCCTCCTACGAGCAGTACTTC. It specifies CASSFLVGQGPPSYEQYF. The V and J genes are TRBV28 and TRBJ2-7; possibly TRBD1 or TRBD2 for D (5 bases each). The CDR3 contains 18 residues. CDR1 and CDR2 from the germline V gene are MDHEN and SYDVKM. The ends were cut back, 3 bases at V and 0 bases at J, with 21 bases in the middle.

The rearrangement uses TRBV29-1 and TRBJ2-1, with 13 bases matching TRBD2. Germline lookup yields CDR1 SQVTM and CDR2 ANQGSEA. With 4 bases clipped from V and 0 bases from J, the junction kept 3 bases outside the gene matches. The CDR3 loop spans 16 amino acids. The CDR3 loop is CSVAGLAGSSYNEQFF. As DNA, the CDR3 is TGCAGCGTTGCGGGACTAGCGGGATCCTCCTACAATGAGCAGTTCTTC.

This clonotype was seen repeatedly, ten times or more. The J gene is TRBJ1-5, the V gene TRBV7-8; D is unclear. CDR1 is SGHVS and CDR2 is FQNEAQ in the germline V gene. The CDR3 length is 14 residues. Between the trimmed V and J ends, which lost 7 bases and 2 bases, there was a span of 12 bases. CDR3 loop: CASTPVQGNQPQHF. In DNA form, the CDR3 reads TGTGCCAGCACCCCAGTTCAGGGCAATCAGCCCCAGCATTTT.

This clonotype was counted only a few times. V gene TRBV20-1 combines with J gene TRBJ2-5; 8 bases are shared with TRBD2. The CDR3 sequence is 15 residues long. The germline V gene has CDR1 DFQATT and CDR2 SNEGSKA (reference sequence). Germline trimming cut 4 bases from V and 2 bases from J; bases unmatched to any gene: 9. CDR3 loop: CSAKGLAGTQETQYF. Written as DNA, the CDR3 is TGCAGTGCTAAGGGGCTAGCGGGCACTCAAGAGACCCAGTACTTC.

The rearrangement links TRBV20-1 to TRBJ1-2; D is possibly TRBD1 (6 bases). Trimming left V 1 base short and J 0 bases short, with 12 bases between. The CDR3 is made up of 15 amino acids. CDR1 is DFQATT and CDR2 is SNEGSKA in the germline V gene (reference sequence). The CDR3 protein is CSARGGGGANYGYTF. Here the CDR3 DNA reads TGCAGTGCTAGAGGAGGGGGGGGCGCTAACTATGGCTACACCTTC.

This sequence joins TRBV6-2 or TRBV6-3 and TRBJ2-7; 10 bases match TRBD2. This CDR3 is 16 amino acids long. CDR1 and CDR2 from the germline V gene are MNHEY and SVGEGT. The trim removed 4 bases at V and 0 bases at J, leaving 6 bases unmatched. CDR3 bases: TGTGCCAGCAGTTCCATAGCGGGAGGCTTCTCCTACGAGCAGTACTTC. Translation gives CASSSIAGGFSYEQYF.

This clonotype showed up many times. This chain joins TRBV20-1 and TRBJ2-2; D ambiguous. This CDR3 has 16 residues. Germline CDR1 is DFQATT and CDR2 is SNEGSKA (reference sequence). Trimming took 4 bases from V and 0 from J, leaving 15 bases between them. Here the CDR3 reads CSANRPGGSNTGELFF. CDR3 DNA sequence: TGCAGTGCTAACCGACCGGGCGGTTCGAACACCGGGGAGCTGTTTTTT.

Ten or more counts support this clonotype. CDR3 DNA sequence: TGCGCCAGCAGTGAGGAGAGACAGGGGACAAAGAACTATGGCTACACCTTC. Its translation: CASSEERQGTKNYGYTF. The chain has TRBV10-2 and TRBJ1-2, with 8 nucleotides matching TRBD1. Trimming at V came to 2 bases and at J to 2 bases, leaving 10 bases not matched to a gene. The CDR3 has 17 residues. CDR1 is WSHSY and CDR2 is SAAADI in the germline V gene.